The 27 T cell receptor beta chains reported below all come from one sample, sequenced in a study of Ad26.COV2.S vaccination and SARS-CoV-2 variants. The table came from immunoSEQ multiplex PCR; TCRdb's copy has only in-frame clones and leaves some out. Here the sample spans a few hundred thousand clones, 85% to 90% being singletons. The treatment: about 20 received Ad26.COV2.S at low or high dose, single or two shots; five or six received placebo; per-sample allocation not given. The samples were gathered on day 63 after the first injection of vaccine or placebo. The input for sequencing was peripheral blood, taken in a trial of Ad26.COV2.S vaccine versus placebo. Receptor source: a person between 18 and 60 years old who received the Ad26.COV2.S COVID-19 vaccine or a placebo.

The J gene is TRBJ1-2, the V gene TRBV5-1, with D possibly being TRBD1 (6 bases). The CDR3 loop spans 14 amino acids. Germline values: CDR1 SGHRS, CDR2 YFSETQ. The V gene lost 3 bases and the J gene lost 8 bases, with 17 bases spanning the gap. CDR3 loop: CASSSRGQLEGYTF. The CDR3 bases are TGCGCCAGCAGCTCGCGCGGACAGTTAGAAGGCTACACCTTC.

This chain links TRBV6-5 with TRBJ2-2; TRBD1 agrees at 9 bases. With V trimmed by 8 bases and J by 5 bases, 9 bases remained unmatched. CDR3 length equals 15 residues. Looked up from germline, CDR1 is MNHEY and CDR2 is SVGAGI. The CDR3 loop is CASGGQGRKTGELFF. CDR3 nucleotide sequence: TGTGCCAGCGGGGGACAGGGACGGAAAACCGGGGAGCTGTTTTTT.

In nucleotides, the CDR3 is TGTGCCATCAGTGACGGGACGGCGGGGTCCTACGAGCAGTACGTC. Encoded protein: CAISDGTAGSYEQYV. The rearrangement uses TRBV10-3 and TRBJ2-7, with D tentatively TRBD2 (6 bases). Germline CDR1 reads ENHRY; CDR2 reads SYGVKD. V shed 3 bases and J shed 1 base, with 13 bases lying between them. The CDR3 is 15 residues long.

This rearrangement joins TRBV11-2 to TRBJ2-3; TRBD2 agrees at 8 bases. Germline V gives CDR1 SGHAT, CDR2 FQNNGV. CDR3 size: 16 residues. V trimming: 2 bases; J trimming: 3 bases; junction bases outside the gene matches: 7. CDR3 protein: CASSLLVQRGTDTQYF. CDR3 DNA sequence: TGTGCCAGCAGCTTACTAGTCCAGCGGGGGACAGATACGCAGTATTTT.

The chain recombines TRBV6-4 with TRBJ1-2; no definite D call. The CDR3 has 14 residues. Germline CDR1 MRHNA, CDR2 SNTAGT. Trimming took off 2 bases at V and 4 bases at J, with 11 bases between the two ends. CDR3 nucleotide sequence: TGTGCCAGCAGTGACCCTACCCCCCTCTATGGCTACACCTTC. Translated: CASSDPTPLYGYTF.

The V call is TRBV7-8, the J call TRBJ1-2; the D is unclear. V was pared by 3 bases and J by 4 bases, with 15 bases between. This CDR3 contains 15 residues. Germline V lookup: CDR1 SGHVS, CDR2 FQNEAQ. The CDR3 DNA reads as TGTGCCAGCAGCTTCCACCAGACGGATACCTATGGCTACACCTTC. Protein product: CASSFHQTDTYGYTF.

The V gene is TRBV6-6, the J gene TRBJ1-5, with a weak D call TRBD1 (6 bases). The germline V gene has CDR1 MNHNY and CDR2 SVGAGI (reference sequence). CDR3 length: 16 residues. V gave up 2 bases and J gave up 8 bases, with 19 bases separating them. CDR3 sequence (DNA): TGTGCCAGCAGTTACGTCTTTGGTGAGGGGGGTAAGCCCCAGCATTTT. Protein sequence: CASSYVFGEGGKPQHF.

The chain combines TRBV5-4 with TRBJ2-2; a possible D gene is TRBD1 (7 bases). V lost 4 bases to trimming and J lost 5 bases, with 15 bases between them. Germline V gives CDR1 SGHNT, CDR2 YYREEE (reference sequence). This CDR3 is built from 15 residues. CDR3 sequence (DNA): TGTGCCAGCAGCGGAGGGGGCAAAGGGACCGGGGAGCTGTTTTTT. Protein sequence: CASSGGGKGTGELFF.

This chain uses TRBV12-3 or TRBV12-4 with TRBJ1-1; TRBD1 agrees at 8 bases. The CDR3 runs 12 residues. Trimming took 6 bases from V and 10 from J; bases not matched to a gene: 7. CDR3 protein: CASSPGQVGAFF. CDR3 nucleotides: TGTGCCAGCAGCCCGGGACAGGTGGGAGCTTTCTTT.

This rearrangement joins TRBV19 to TRBJ1-4, with D unresolved. Looked up from germline, CDR1 is LNHDA and CDR2 is SQIVND (reference sequence). V lost 8 bases and J lost 0, with 19 bases in between. The CDR3 covers 17 residues. In DNA, the CDR3 is TGTGCCAGTCACTTCCGTGATTACATTGCAACTAATGAAAAACTGTTTTTT. Translated, it gives CASHFRDYIATNEKLFF.

This rearrangement joins TRBV6-2 or TRBV6-3 to TRBJ1-2; TRBD1 might be the D (5 bases). The CDR3 runs to 16 residues. V gave up 4 bases and J gave up 0 bases, with 15 bases separating them. Germline V CDR1 and CDR2: MNHEY, SVGEGT. The CDR3 DNA reads TGTGCCAGCAGTTTCACCCGAGGGGCACCTAACTATGGCTACACCTTC. Translating gives CASSFTRGAPNYGYTF.

The CDR3 bases are TGTGCCAGCTCACCAGCGACAGGGGGCGATCAGCCCCAGCATTTT. Its translation: CASSPATGGDQPQHF. This sequence joins TRBV18 and TRBJ1-5; 10 bases match TRBD1. The CDR3 is 15 amino acids. Germline V gene lookup returns CDR1 KGHSH and CDR2 LQKENI. V shed 2 bases, J shed 5 bases, and the junction held 3 bases outside the gene matches.

The chain joins TRBV5-1 to TRBJ1-5; D perhaps matches TRBD1 (6 bases). Germline lookup yields CDR1 SGHRS and CDR2 YFSETQ. V was clipped by 0 bases and J by 9 bases, with 13 bases between them. The length of the CDR3 is 14 residues. The CDR3 region is CASSLDREGGPQHF. DNA of the CDR3: TGCGCCAGCAGCTTGGACAGGGAGGGTGGGCCCCAGCATTTT.

The chain recombines TRBV15 with TRBJ1-1; possibly TRBD1 for D (5 bases). The CDR3 totals 14 residues. Germline CDR1 and CDR2: LNHNV and YYDKDF (reference sequence). With 1 base removed from V and 5 bases from J, the gap between germline ends came to 11 bases. The CDR3 region has the DNA TGTGCCACCAGCAGAGGGCGGGACGTAACTGAAGCTTTCTTT. Protein product: CATSRGRDVTEAFF. The full variable domain, with the rest looked up from reference TRBV15 and TRBJ1-1, is DAMVIQNPRYQVTQFGKPVTLSCSQTLNHNVMYWYQQKSSQAPKLLFHYYDKDFNNEADTPDNFQSRRPNTSFCFLDIRSPGLGDTAMYLCATSRGRDVTEAFFGQGTRLTVV.

V gene TRBV6-6 combines with J gene TRBJ2-7; TRBD2 is a possible D gene (6 bases). CDR1 and CDR2 (germline): MNHNY, SVGAGI (reference sequence). The CDR3 runs 12 residues. With 6 bases removed from V and 1 base from J, the gap between germline ends came to 7 bases. CDR3 sequence reads: CASRGGSYEQYF. CDR3 sequence (DNA): TGTGCCAGCAGGGGAGGTTCCTACGAGCAGTACTTC.

The CDR3 DNA is TGTGCCAGCAGCTTGTTGGGGGTTACCTACGAGCAGTACGTC. Its translation is CASSLLGVTYEQYV. V gene TRBV5-6 combines with J gene TRBJ2-7; possibly TRBD1 or TRBD2 for D (5 bases each). V lost 1 base, J lost 2 bases, and 10 bases lay in between. Germline V CDR1 and CDR2: SGHDT, YYEEEE. The CDR3 runs 14 residues.

The rearrangement uses TRBV19 and TRBJ1-5, with D possibly matching TRBD1 (5 bases). This CDR3 spans 16 amino acids. Germline V CDR1 and CDR2: LNHDA, SQIVND (reference sequence). Between the trimmed V and J ends, which lost 0 bases and 5 bases, there was a span of 14 bases. CDR3 sequence (DNA): TGTGCCAGTAGTATAGAAGAGAGGGGTCTAGATCAGCCCCAGCATTTT. Protein: CASSIEERGLDQPQHF. Full variable domain (missing parts from reference TRBV19 and TRBJ1-5): DGGITQSPKYLFRKEGQNVTLSCEQNLNHDAMYWYRQDPGQGLRLIYYSQIVNDFQKGDIAEGYSVSREKKESFPLTVTSAQKNPTAFYLCASSIEERGLDQPQHFGDGTRLSIL.

The chain combines TRBV19 with TRBJ2-1; the match to TRBD2 covers 12 bases. Losses at the gene ends were 4 bases for V and 9 bases for J; bases not matched to a gene: 10. Per germline, CDR1 LNHDA and CDR2 SQIVND (reference sequence). The CDR3 has 16 residues. The CDR3 sequence is CASSNRLAGAVGEQFF. The CDR3 nucleotides read TGTGCCAGTAGTAATCGACTAGCGGGAGCCGTCGGTGAGCAGTTCTTC.

Worth noting for this clone: Other nucleotide sequences in the sample specify the same CDR3. This chain joins TRBV9 and TRBJ1-5, with D hard to call. Trimming cost V 0 bases and J 4 bases, with 8 bases left between them. Germline CDR1 and CDR2: SGDLS and YYNGEE. This CDR3 contains 14 residues. The chain's CDR3 is CASSVGGTNQPQHF. In DNA, the CDR3 is TGTGCCAGCAGCGTAGGCGGCACGAATCAGCCCCAGCATTTT.

This CDR3 is CASSPRQGNQPQHF. The CDR3, as DNA: TGTGCCAGCAGCCCCCGACAGGGGAATCAGCCCCAGCATTTT. The chain uses TRBV7-2 and TRBJ1-5, with 8 positions matching TRBD1. CDR3 length: 14 residues. The junction had 4 bases not matched to a gene; V was cut back by 5 bases and J by 4 bases. Germline CDR1 reads SGHTA; CDR2 reads FQGNSA.

The V and J genes are TRBV7-2 and TRBJ2-7, with 8 nucleotides matching TRBD2. The germline V gene has CDR1 SGHTA and CDR2 FQGNSA. This CDR3 has 15 residues. V lost 5 bases, J lost 3 bases, and 9 bases stayed unmatched. The CDR3 is CASSPGESGSYEQYV. The CDR3 DNA is TGTGCCAGCAGCCCCGGTGAAAGCGGGAGCTACGAGCAGTACGTC.

The chain combines TRBV5-1 with TRBJ1-4; D ambiguous. CDR1 and CDR2 from the germline V gene are SGHRS and YFSETQ. The germline V and J ends were trimmed by 0 bases and 4 bases, with 10 bases remaining between them. This CDR3 comprises 15 residues. CDR3 sequence: CASSLALGLNEKLFF. The CDR3, as DNA: TGCGCCAGCAGCTTGGCCTTAGGGCTTAATGAAAAACTGTTTTTT.

This clone was counted a single time. The V and J genes are TRBV5-1 and TRBJ2-7; D might be TRBD2 (6 bases). The germline V and J ends were trimmed by 4 bases and 5 bases, with 19 bases remaining between them. Germline CDR1 is SGHRS and CDR2 is YFSETQ. CDR3 length equals 15 residues. For the CDR3, the DNA is TGCGCCAGCAGCCCACGGGACTCTCTATGGGACGAGCAGTACGTC. Protein: CASSPRDSLWDEQYV.

The rearrangement joins TRBV11-3 to TRBJ2-3; D remains ambiguous. The V and J ends lost 2 bases and 5 bases respectively, with 5 bases between them. CDR1 is SGHNT and CDR2 is YENEEA in the germline V gene. The CDR3 has 12 amino acids. CDR3 sequence (DNA): TGTGCCAGCAGCTTATCCAGAGATACGCAGTATTTT. Translated, it gives CASSLSRDTQYF.

The V and J genes are TRBV6-1 and TRBJ1-2; possibly TRBD1 for D (5 bases). V was cut by 1 base and J by 0 bases, with 6 bases left in between. Looked up from germline, CDR1 is MNHNS and CDR2 is SASEGT. This CDR3 is 14 amino acids long. The CDR3 is CASSEETANYGYTF. As DNA, the CDR3 is TGTGCCAGCAGTGAAGAGACAGCTAACTATGGCTACACCTTC.

The table lists this clone with a few counts. This rearrangement joins TRBV4-1 to TRBJ2-7; maybe TRBD1 (6 bases). V was cut by 1 base and J by 1 base, with 8 bases left in between. The CDR3 consists of 14 residues. Germline V gene sequence: CDR1 MGHRA, CDR2 YSYEKL. In DNA form, the CDR3 reads TGCGCCAGCAGCCAAGCCCAGGGGTCCTACGAGCAGTACTTC. It specifies CASSQAQGSYEQYF.

The V gene is TRBV19, the J gene TRBJ1-5; TRBD1 matches at 9 bases. In germline, CDR1 is LNHDA, CDR2 SQIVND (reference sequence). V lost 9 bases to trimming and J lost 7 bases; unmatched junction nucleotides: 4. CDR3 length: 12 residues. CDR3 region: CASGQGRQPQHF. For the CDR3, the DNA is TGTGCCAGCGGACAGGGGCGGCAGCCCCAGCATTTT.